These 10 T cell receptor beta chains share one sample of origin, sequenced in a study of blood T cell repertoires in COVID-19. The data were produced by immunoSEQ multiplex PCR, yet TCRdb's version contains in-frame clones alone and is incomplete. Among about 210,000 clones listed, 70% to 90% were seen once. Sequences were obtained from peripheral blood. The source of these receptors is a woman between 45 and 65 years old with active or convalescent COVID-19.

The J gene is TRBJ1-2, the V gene TRBV27, with unresolved D. The CDR3 is 14 residues long. Germline V gives CDR1 MNHEY, CDR2 SMNVEV (reference sequence). V dropped 6 bases and J dropped 0 bases, with 11 bases sitting between them. In DNA form, the CDR3 reads TGTGCCAGCAGCTACAGTAAACCTAACTATGGCTACACCTTC. Translated, it gives CASSYSKPNYGYTF.

The gene calls are TRBV19 and TRBJ2-1, with 12 nucleotides matching TRBD2. The CDR3 has 17 amino acids. Germline V lookup: CDR1 LNHDA, CDR2 SQIVND (reference sequence). Trimming removed 1 base from V and 6 bases from J; junction bases left unmatched: 7. CDR3 in amino acids: CASSIAPTSGGPNEQFF. The CDR3 DNA follows: TGTGCCAGTAGTATAGCCCCGACTAGCGGGGGCCCCAATGAGCAGTTCTTC.

This clone was seen just once. This chain links TRBV28 with TRBJ1-1; 7 bases agree with TRBD1. Germline assignment: CDR1 MDHEN and CDR2 SYDVKM. Losses at the gene ends were 3 bases for V and 4 bases for J; bases not matched to a gene: 5. The CDR3 is 14 residues long. The CDR3 sequence: CASSFDRVGTEAFF. In DNA form, the CDR3 reads TGTGCCAGCAGTTTCGACAGGGTCGGCACTGAAGCTTTCTTT.

This sequence joins TRBV4-1 and TRBJ2-5; D is perhaps TRBD2 (6 bases). This CDR3 is 15 amino acids long. Germline-derived CDR1 and CDR2 are MGHRA and YSYEKL. Trimming pared 3 bases from V and 4 bases from J, leaving 15 bases between. The CDR3 protein is CASSQSGTSRETQYF. The CDR3 region has the DNA TGCGCCAGCAGCCAGTCCGGGACTTCCCGAGAGACCCAGTACTTC.

The chain carries TRBV19 and TRBJ1-1; weak D call: TRBD1 (5 bases). The CDR3 has 14 amino acids. V lost 5 bases to trimming and J lost 2 bases, with 12 bases between them. CDR1 LNHDA and CDR2 SQIVND come from the germline V gene (reference sequence). CDR3 DNA: TGTGCCAGTAGTTCCAGGGATGGAAACACTGAAGCTTTCTTT. This translates into CASSSRDGNTEAFF.

The chain recombines TRBV4-2 with TRBJ2-1, with TRBD2 matching 11 bases. The V and J ends lost 4 bases and 8 bases, in that order; junction bases with no gene match: 4. CDR3 length: 14 amino acids. Germline V gene sequence: CDR1 LGHNA, CDR2 YNFKEQ. The CDR3 DNA reads TGTGCCAGCAGCCTTGCACTAGCGGGAGATGAGCAGTTCTTC. Protein sequence: CASSLALAGDEQFF.

V is TRBV24-1 and J is TRBJ2-5; 9 bases align to TRBD2. The V gene end was trimmed by 3 bases and the J gene end by 5 bases; junction bases not matched to a gene: 9. There are 16 residues in the CDR3. Looked up from germline, CDR1 is KGHDR and CDR2 is SFDVKD. The CDR3 sequence is CATSDPTSGWLETQYF. The CDR3, as DNA: TGTGCCACCAGTGATCCAACTAGCGGGTGGCTGGAGACCCAGTACTTC.

This sequence joins TRBV5-1 and TRBJ2-1; 8 positions agree with TRBD1. The CDR3 extends over 17 amino acids. Per the germline V gene, CDR1 is SGHRS and CDR2 is YFSETQ. The junction had 8 bases not matched to a gene; V was cut back by 0 bases and J by 3 bases. The CDR3: CASSLAPTGEDYNEQFF. The CDR3 region has the DNA TGCGCCAGCAGCTTGGCCCCGACAGGGGAGGACTACAATGAGCAGTTCTTC.

This clone was recorded once. The rearrangement joins TRBV19 to TRBJ1-2; D call uncertain. This CDR3 spans 14 amino acids. The germline CDR1 and CDR2 sequences are LNHDA and SQIVND (reference sequence). V was shortened by 6 bases and J by 4 bases, with 15 bases between the two germline ends. The DNA for the CDR3 is TGTGCCAGTAGCCCCCCGGGGAAGAGCTATGGCTACACCTTC. It encodes CASSPPGKSYGYTF.

This clone was recorded a few times. The chain combines TRBV28 with TRBJ2-7; D is perhaps TRBD2 (5 bases). The CDR3 length is 15 residues. Germline loops: CDR1 MDHEN, CDR2 SYDVKM. Trimming removed 2 bases from V and 5 bases from J, with 16 bases in between. The DNA for the CDR3 is TGTGCCAGCAGTTTAGATCCAACGGGGTCCCACGAGCAGTACGTC. Its translation is CASSLDPTGSHEQYV.